The T cell receptor beta chain under discussion was sequenced for a study of shared clonotypes between healthy human individuals. Adult donors, all healthy and HIV-negative, had no recent acute infections or vaccinations. TCRdb's copy holds only in-frame clones and misses some; the assay was immunoSEQ multiplex PCR. The sample has around 1.1 million clones, around 78% seen once. This receptor was obtained from a man between 18 and 35 years old in good health. Some clones in this sample may be carry-over from other donors' samples. The material sequenced was memory CD4+ T cells from PBMCs. Described subset: CD45RA-negative fraction.

The CDR3 loop reads CASSFHQGQPQHF. The CDR3 region has the DNA TGTGCCAGCAGCTTTCACCAGGGGCAGCCCCAGCATTTT. The chain couples TRBV7-2 to TRBJ1-5; D is perhaps TRBD1 (6 bases). The length of the CDR3 is 13 residues. Germline CDR1 and CDR2: SGHTA and FQGNSA. Deletions cut 3 bases from V and 7 bases from J, with 10 bases between.